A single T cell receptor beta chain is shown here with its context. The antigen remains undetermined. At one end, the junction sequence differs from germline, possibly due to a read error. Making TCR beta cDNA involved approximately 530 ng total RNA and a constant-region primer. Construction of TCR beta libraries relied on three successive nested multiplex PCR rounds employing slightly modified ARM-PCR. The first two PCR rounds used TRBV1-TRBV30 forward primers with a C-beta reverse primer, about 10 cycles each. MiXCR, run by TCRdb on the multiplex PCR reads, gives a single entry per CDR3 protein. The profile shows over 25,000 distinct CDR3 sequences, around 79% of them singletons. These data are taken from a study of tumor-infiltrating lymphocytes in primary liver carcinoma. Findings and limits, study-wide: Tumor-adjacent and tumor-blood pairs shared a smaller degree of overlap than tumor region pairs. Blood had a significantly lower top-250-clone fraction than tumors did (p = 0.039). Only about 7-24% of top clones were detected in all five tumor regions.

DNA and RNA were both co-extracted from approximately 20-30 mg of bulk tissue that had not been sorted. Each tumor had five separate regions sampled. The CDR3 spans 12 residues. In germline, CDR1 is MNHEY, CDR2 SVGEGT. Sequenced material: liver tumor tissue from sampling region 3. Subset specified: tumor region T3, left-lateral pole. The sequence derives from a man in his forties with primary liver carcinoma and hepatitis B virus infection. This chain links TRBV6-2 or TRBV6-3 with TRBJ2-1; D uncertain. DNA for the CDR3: TGTGCCAGCCAGAAGCGATACAATGAGCAGTTTTTC. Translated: CASQKRYNEQFF.